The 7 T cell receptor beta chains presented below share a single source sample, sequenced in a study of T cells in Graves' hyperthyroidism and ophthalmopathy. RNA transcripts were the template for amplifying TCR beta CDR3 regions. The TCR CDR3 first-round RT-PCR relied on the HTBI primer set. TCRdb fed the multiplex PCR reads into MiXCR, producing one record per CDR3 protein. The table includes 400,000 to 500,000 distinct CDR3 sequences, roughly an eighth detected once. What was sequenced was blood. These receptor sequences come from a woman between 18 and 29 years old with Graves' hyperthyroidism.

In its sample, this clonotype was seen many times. Written as DNA, the CDR3 is TGTGCCAGCAGCTTGTTCGGGGGGCGAAACACTGAAGCTTTCTTT. It specifies CASSLFGGRNTEAFF. The V and J genes are TRBV11-2 and TRBJ1-1; D is perhaps TRBD1 (6 bases). The V gene lost 3 bases and the J gene lost 2 bases, with 13 bases spanning the gap. CDR3 length: 15 residues. CDR1 is SGHAT and CDR2 is FQNNGV in the germline V gene.

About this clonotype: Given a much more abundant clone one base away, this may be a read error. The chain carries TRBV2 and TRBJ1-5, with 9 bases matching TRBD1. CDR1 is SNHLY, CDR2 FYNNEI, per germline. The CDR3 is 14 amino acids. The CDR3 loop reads CACSIDRGNQPQHF. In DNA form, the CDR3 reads TGTGCCTGCAGCATCGACAGGGGGAATCAGCCCCAGCATTTT.

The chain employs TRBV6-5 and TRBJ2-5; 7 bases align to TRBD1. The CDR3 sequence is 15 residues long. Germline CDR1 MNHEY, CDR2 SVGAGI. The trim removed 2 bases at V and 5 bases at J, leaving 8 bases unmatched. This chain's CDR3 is CASSYAGQAWETQYF. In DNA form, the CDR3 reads TGTGCCAGCAGTTACGCTGGACAGGCCTGGGAGACCCAGTACTTC.

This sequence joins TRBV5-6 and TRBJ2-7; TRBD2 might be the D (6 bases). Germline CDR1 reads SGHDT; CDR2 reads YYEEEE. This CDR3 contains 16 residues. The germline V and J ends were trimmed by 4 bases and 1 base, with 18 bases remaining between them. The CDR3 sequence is CASSLLNPGGSYEQYV. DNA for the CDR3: TGTGCCAGCAGCCTTTTAAACCCCGGGGGTTCCTACGAGCAGTACGTC.

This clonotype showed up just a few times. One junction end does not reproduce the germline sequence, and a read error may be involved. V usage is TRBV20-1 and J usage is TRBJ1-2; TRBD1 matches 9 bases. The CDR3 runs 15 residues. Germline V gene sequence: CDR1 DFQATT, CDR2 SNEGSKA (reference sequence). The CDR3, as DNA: TGCAGTGCTGGAGAGACAGGGGGAGGAAGCTATGGCTACACCTTC. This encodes CSAGETGGGSYGYTF.

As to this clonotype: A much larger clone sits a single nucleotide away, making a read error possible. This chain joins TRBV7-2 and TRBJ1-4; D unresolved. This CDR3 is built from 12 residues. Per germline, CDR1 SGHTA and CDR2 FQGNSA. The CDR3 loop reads CAGSFGNEKLFF. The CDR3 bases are TGTGCCGGCAGCTTTGGTAATGAAAAACTGTTTTTT.

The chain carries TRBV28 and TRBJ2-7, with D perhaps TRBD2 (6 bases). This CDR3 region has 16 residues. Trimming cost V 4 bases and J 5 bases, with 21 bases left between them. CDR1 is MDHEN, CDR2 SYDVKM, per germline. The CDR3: CASSSTPPGVRNEQYF. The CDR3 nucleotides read TGTGCCAGCAGTTCCACCCCCCCGGGAGTGAGGAACGAGCAGTACTTC.